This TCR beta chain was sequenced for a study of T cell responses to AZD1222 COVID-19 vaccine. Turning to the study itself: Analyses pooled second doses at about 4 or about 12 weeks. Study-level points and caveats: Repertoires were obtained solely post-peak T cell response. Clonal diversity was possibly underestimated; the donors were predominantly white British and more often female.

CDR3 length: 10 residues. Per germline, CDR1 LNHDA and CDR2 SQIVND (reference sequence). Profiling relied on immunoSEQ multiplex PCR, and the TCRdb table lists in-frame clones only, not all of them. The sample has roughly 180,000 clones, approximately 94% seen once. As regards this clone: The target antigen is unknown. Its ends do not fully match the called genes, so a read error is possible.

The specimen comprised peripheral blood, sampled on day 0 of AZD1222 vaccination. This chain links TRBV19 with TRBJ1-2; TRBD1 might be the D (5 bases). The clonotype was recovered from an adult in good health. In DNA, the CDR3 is TGTGCCAGTAGTACACCGGGACTAGTCTTC. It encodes CASSTPGLVF.